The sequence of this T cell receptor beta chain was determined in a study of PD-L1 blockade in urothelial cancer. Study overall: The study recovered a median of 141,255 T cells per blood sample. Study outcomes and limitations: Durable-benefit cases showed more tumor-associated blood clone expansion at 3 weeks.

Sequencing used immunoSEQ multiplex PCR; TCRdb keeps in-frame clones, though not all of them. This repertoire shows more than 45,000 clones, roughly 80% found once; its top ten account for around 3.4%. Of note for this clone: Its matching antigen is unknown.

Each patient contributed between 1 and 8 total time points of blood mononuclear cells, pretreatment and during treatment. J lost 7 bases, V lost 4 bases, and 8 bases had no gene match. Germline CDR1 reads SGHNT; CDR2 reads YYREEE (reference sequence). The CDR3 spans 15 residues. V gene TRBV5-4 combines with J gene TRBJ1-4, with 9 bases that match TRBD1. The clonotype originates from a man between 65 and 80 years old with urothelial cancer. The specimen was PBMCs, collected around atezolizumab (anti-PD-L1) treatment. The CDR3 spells CASSVQGAKVEKLFF. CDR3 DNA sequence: TGTGCCAGCAGCGTACAGGGGGCGAAGGTTGAAAAACTGTTTTTT.